This TCR beta chain was captured in a study of immune heterogeneity within non-small cell lung tumors (dated by TCRdb to 2017 to 2018). For context, the study as a whole: Histology comprised a handful of squamous cell carcinomas, more than 8 non-squamous carcinomas and 1 tumor not otherwise specified. The study combined whole-exome sequencing, RNA-seq and TCR beta repertoire sequencing of multiple spatially distinct regions from each NSCLC tumor to examine intratumoral immune heterogeneity. TCR repertoire analysis included about 57 tumor loci from about 16 patients, whereas transcriptome data included only roughly 40 loci from 11 to 13 patients. Binding of neoantigens to the HLA alleles of each patient was predicted with netMHCpan-3.0 for mutant peptides of 8 to 11 amino acids. Here is what the overall study found, with its caveats: A statistically significant but moderate positive correlation (R around 0.35) was observed between local T-cell repertoire clonality and local tumor mutational burden. Within a given patient, the same dominant CDR3B clonotypes showed up repeatedly across loci, although different tumor locations also carried unique high-frequency clones. High-frequency TCR beta clonotypes were largely distinct between individual patients.

The TCR beta CDR3 region was amplified with a multiplex PCR system, in which a first round of around 11 cycles was run using 32 V-gene forward and 13 J-gene reverse primers. The first PCR round used a QIAGEN Multiplex PCR Kit, and the primer sequences were filed in Chinese patent CN105087789A. Illumina universal primers were added in a second PCR round performed with the Phusion High-Fidelity PCR Kit. Paired-end sequencing of TCR libraries was carried out on the Illumina HiSeq X Ten platform at a read length of 151 bp. In the original analysis: Reads without multiplex PCR primers were removed using Cutadapt, read pairs were merged using PEAR, and CDR3 regions were called using MiXCR with default settings. Shannon entropy measured repertoire diversity, and clonality was calculated as one minus the Shannon entropy divided by the ln of the count of productive unique sequences. Clonotypes present at frequencies of at least 0.5% were defined as dominant or high-frequency T-cell clones. TCRdb trimmed public reads at Q25 via fastp, called clones via MiXCR and kept in-frame beta chains. Each entry merges the rows of one CDR3 protein and shows their most common DNA and genes. The V and J calls follow TCRdb's processing rather than the paper's. The sample yields thousands of distinct CDR3 sequences; under 35% were counted once. The leading ten clones occupy roughly 13% of the sample.

For the TCR template, genomic DNA was extracted from bulk tumor tissue, and 500 to 600 ng of gDNA was amplified for each sample. During surgery, multiple biopsies were taken from each primary tumor and placed as far apart as possible within the tumor mass. The study cohort was described as untreated and was composed of newly diagnosed NSCLC cases undergoing curative surgery. The donors were roughly 15 patients with newly diagnosed non-small cell lung cancer who were having surgery with curative intent. A couple of independent pathologists reviewed the resected tumor masses. Sequencing was performed only on DNA and RNA samples of high quality. This clonotype was counted between two and nine times. Its binding antigen is unknown. One base away there is no much larger clone; base qualities are not given. CDR1 and CDR2 were assigned from the germline V gene (reference sequence) as SEHNR and FQNEAQ. There are 15 amino acids in the CDR3, from cysteine to phenylalanine inclusive. The DNA shown is the 45-base CDR3, in frame from base 1. The junction carries 14 bases between V and J, which are trimmed by 3 bases and 2 bases respectively.

The chain uses TRBV7-9 and TRBJ2-7; the D gene cannot be resolved beyond TRBD1 or TRBD2, each matching 5 bases. Sequencing was carried out using lung tumor tissue. The clonotype comes from a man aged 55 to 70 with non-small cell lung cancer. CDR3 protein: CASSFGPGRPYEQYF. The nucleotide sequence is given as TGTGCCAGCAGCTTTGGTCCGGGGCGCCCCTACGAGCAGTACTTC.